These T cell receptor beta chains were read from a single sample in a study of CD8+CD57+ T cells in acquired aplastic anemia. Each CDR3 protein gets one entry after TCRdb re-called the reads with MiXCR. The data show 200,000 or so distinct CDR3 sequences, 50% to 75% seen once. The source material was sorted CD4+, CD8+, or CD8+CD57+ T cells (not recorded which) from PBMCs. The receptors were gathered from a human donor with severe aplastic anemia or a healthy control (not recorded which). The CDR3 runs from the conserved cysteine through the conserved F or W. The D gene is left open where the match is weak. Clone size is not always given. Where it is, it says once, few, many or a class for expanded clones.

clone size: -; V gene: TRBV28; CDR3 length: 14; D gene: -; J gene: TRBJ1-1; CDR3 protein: CASTFPTENTEAFF; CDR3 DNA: TGTGCCAGCACCTTCCCGACAGAGAACACTGAAGCTTTCTTT
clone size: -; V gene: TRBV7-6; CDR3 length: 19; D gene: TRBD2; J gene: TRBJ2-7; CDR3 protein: CAGSLQLAGGRRSSYEQYF; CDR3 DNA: TGTGCCGGCAGCCTCCAACTAGCGGGGGGCCGGAGGAGCTCCTACGAGCAGTACTTC
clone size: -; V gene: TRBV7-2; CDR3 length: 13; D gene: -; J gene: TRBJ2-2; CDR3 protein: CVSSLRYTGELFF; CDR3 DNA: TGTGTCAGCAGCCTCCGGTATACCGGGGAGCTGTTTTTT
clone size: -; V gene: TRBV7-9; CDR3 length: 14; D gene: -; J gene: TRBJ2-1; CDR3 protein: CASSYAGQNNEQFF; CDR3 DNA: TGTGCCAGCAGCTACGCGGGACAAAACAATGAGCAGTTCTTC
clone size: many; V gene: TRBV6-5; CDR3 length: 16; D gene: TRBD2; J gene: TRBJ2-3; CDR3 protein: CASSFHSGGVTDTQYF; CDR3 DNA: TGTGCCAGCAGTTTCCACAGCGGGGGGGTCACAGATACGCAGTATTTT
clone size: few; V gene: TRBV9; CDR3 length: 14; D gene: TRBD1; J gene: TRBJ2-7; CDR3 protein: CASSPGTGEDEQYF; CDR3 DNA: TGTGCCAGCAGCCCGGGGACAGGGGAGGACGAGCAGTACTTC
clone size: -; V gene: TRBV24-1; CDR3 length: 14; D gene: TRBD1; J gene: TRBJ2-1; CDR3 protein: CTTSEADRGNEQFF; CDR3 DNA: TGTACCACCAGTGAAGCAGACAGGGGTAATGAGCAGTTCTTC
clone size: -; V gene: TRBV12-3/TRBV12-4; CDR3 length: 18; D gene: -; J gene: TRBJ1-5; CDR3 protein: CASSLPGSWNGGNQPQHF; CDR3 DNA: TGTGCCAGCAGCTTACCAGGGTCATGGAACGGGGGCAATCAGCCCCAGCATTTT
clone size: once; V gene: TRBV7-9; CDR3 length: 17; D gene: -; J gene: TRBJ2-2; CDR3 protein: CASSQTLGQGNTGELFF; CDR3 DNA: TGTGCCAGCAGCCAGACCTTGGGGCAGGGGAACACCGGGGAGCTGTTTTTT
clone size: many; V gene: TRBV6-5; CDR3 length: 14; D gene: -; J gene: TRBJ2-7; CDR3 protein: CASSTDWETYEQYF; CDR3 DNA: TGTGCCAGCAGCACGGACTGGGAAACCTACGAGCAGTACTTC
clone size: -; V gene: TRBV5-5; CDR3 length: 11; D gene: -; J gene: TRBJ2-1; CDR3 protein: CASAVGNEQFF; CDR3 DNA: TGTGCCAGCGCAGTCGGAAATGAGCAGTTCTTC
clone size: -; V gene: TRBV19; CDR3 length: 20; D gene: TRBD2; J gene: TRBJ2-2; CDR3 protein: CASSIETSSLDSPPFGELFF; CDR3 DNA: TGTGCCAGTAGTATCGAGACTAGCAGTTTGGACTCCCCACCGTTCGGGGAGCTGTTTTTT
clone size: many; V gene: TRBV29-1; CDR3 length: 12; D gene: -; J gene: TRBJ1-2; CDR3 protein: CSVEDRFYGYTF; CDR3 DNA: TGCAGCGTTGAAGACAGGTTCTATGGCTACACCTTC
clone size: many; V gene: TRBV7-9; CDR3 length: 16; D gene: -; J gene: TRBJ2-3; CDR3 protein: CASSPPLGLSSDTQYF; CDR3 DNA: TGTGCCAGCAGCCCCCCCCTAGGTCTCTCGTCAGATACGCAGTATTTT
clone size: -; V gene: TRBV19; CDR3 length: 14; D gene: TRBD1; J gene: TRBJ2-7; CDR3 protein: CACSTPGQVYEQYF; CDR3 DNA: TGTGCCTGTAGTACCCCGGGACAGGTCTACGAGCAGTACTTC
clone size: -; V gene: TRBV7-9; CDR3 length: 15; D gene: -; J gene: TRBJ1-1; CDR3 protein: CASSLAPLWLAEAFF; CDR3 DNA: TGTGCCAGCAGCTTAGCGCCATTATGGCTGGCTGAAGCTTTCTTT
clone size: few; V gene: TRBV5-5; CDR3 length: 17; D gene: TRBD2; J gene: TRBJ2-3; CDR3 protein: CASSPPGTSGDTDTQYF; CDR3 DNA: TGTGCCAGCAGCCCTCCAGGGACTAGCGGGGACACAGATACGCAGTATTTT
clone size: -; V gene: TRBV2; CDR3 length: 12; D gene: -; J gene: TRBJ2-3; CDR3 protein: CASGPDEGTQYF; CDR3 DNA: TGTGCCAGCGGACCGGACGAGGGTACGCAGTATTTT
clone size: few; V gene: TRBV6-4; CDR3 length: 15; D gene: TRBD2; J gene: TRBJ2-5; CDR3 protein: CASRETSGDQETQYF; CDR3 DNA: TGTGCCAGCAGAGAGACTAGCGGGGACCAAGAGACCCAGTACTTC
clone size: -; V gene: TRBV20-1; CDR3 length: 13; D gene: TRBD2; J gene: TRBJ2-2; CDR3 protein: CSAMAGDTGELFF; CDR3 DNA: TGCAGTGCCATGGCGGGGGACACCGGGGAGCTGTTTTTT
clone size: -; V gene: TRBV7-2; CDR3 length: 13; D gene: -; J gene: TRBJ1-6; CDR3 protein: CASSSNANSPLHF; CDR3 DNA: TGTGCCAGCAGCTCAAACGCAAATTCACCCCTCCACTTT
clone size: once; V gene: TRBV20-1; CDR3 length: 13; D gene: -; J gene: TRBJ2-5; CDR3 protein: CSARSTGKETQYF; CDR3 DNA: TGCAGCGCTAGATCCACAGGGAAAGAGACCCAGTACTTC
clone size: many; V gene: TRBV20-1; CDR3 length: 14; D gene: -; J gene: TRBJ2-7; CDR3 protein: CSAREGSYSYEQYF; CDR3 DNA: TGCAGTGCTAGAGAAGGGTCGTACTCCTACGAGCAGTACTTC
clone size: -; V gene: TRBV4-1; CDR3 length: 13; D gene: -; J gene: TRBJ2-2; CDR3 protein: CASSQDRGGELFF; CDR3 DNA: TGCGCCAGCAGCCAAGATAGAGGCGGGGAGCTGTTTTTT
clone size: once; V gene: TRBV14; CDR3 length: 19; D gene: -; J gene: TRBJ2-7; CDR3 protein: CASSQERWAGGPSSYEQYF; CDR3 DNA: TGTGCCAGCAGCCAAGAGAGGTGGGCCGGGGGACCCAGCTCCTACGAGCAGTACTTC
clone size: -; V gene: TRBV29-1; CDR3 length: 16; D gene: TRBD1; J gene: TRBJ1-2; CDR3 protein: CSALDPDRAPNYGYTF; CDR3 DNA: TGCAGCGCCCTAGACCCGGACAGGGCCCCTAACTATGGCTACACCTTC
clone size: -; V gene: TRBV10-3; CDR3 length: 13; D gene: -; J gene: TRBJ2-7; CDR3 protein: CAISGGATYEQYF; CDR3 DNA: TGTGCCATCAGTGGGGGGGCTACCTACGAGCAGTACTTC
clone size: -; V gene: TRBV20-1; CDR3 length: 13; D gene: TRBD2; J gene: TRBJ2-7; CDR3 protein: CSANGLADHEQYF; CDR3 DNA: TGCAGTGCTAATGGACTAGCGGACCACGAGCAGTACTTC
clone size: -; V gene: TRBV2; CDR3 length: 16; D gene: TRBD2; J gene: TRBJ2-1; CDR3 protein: CASSWTSGGARSEQFF; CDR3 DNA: TGTGCCAGCAGCTGGACTAGCGGGGGGGCGAGGAGTGAGCAGTTCTTC
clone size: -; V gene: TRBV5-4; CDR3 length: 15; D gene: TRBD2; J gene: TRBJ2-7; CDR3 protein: CASSLGGLAYYEQYF; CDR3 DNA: TGTGCTAGCAGCCTCGGGGGACTAGCGTATTACGAGCAGTACTTC
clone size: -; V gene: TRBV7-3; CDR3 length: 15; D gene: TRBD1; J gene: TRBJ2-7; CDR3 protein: CAKQSTGQVLYEQYF; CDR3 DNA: TGTGCCAAACAATCCACGGGACAGGTCCTCTACGAGCAGTACTTC
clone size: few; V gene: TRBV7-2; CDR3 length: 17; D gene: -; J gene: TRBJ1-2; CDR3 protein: CASSLAPTELTNYGYTF; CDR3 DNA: TGTGCCAGCAGCTTAGCTCCGACCGAGCTTACTAACTATGGCTACACCTTC
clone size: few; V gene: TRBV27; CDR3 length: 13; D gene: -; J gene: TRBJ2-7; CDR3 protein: CASSFAVSYEQYF; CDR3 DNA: TGTGCCAGCAGTTTTGCAGTATCCTACGAGCAGTACTTC
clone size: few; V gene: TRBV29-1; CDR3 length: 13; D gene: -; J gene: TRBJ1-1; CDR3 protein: CSVAGPSLTEAFF; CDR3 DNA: TGCAGCGTTGCTGGACCCTCACTTACTGAAGCTTTCTTT
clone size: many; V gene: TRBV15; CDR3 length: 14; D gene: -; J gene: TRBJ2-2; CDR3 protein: CATSGDPPFGELFF; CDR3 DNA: TGTGCCACCAGCGGAGACCCACCGTTCGGGGAGCTGTTTTTT
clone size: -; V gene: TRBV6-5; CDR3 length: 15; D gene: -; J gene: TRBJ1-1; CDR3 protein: CASSLMTPSNTEAFF; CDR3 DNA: TGTGCCAGCAGTCTCATGACTCCCTCGAACACTGAAGCTTTCTTT
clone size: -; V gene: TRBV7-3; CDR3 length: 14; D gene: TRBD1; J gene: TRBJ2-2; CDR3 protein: CASRQGRHTGELFF; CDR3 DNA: TGTGCCAGTCGACAGGGTAGGCACACCGGGGAGCTGTTTTTT
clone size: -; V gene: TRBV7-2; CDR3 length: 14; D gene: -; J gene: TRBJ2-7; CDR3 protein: CASSPWTEVGEQYF; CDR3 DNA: TGTGCCAGCAGCCCGTGGACGGAGGTCGGCGAGCAGTACTTC
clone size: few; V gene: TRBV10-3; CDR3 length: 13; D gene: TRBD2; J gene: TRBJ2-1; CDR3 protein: CATRQTGTSVEFF; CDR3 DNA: TGTGCCACCCGACAGACCGGGACTAGCGTAGAGTTCTTC
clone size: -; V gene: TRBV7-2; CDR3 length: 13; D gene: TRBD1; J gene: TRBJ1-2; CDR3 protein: CASSTQGDYGYTF; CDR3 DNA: TGTGCCAGCAGCACACAGGGGGACTATGGCTACACCTTC
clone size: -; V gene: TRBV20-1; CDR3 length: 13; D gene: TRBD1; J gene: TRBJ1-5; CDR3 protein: CSVSQGVGQPQHF; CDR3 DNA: TGCAGTGTAAGCCAGGGGGTTGGTCAGCCCCAGCATTTT
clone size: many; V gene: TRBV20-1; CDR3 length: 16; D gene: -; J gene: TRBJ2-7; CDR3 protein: CSARDLRGTSSYEQYF; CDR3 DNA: TGCAGTGCTAGAGATCTCAGGGGCACGAGCTCCTACGAGCAGTACTTC
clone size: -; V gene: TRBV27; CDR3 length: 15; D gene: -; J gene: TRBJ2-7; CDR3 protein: CASSSAPGRTYEQYF; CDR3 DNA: TGTGCCAGCAGTTCCGCCCCGGGACGGACCTACGAGCAGTACTTC
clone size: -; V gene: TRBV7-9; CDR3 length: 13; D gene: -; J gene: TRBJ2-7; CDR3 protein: CASSFGQTGEQYF; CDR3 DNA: TGTGCCAGCAGCTTTGGACAAACCGGGGAGCAGTACTTC
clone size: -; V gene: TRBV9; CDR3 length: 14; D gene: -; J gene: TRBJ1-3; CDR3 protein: CASSVGLFGNTIYF; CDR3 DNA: TGTGCCAGCAGCGTAGGACTATTTGGAAACACCATATATTTT
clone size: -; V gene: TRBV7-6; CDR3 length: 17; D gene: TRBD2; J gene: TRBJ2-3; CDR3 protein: CASSFGTSGTSTDTQYF; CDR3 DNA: TGTGCCAGCAGCTTTGGGACTAGCGGGACCAGCACAGATACGCAGTATTTT
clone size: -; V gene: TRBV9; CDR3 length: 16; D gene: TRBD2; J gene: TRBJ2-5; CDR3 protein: CASSVDVPGGSETQYF; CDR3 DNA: TGTGCCAGCAGCGTAGACGTCCCGGGGGGGTCAGAGACCCAGTACTTC
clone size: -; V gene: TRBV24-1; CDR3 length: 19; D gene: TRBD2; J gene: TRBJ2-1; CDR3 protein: CATSDSQPSIAGVYNEQFF; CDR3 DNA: TGTGCCACCAGTGATTCCCAGCCTTCAATAGCGGGAGTCTACAATGAGCAGTTCTTC
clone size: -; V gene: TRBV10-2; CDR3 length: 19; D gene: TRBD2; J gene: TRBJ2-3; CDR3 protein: CAGSGYGLAGGRSTDTQYF; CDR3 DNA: TGCGCCGGCAGTGGGTATGGACTAGCGGGGGGGCGGAGCACAGATACGCAGTATTTT
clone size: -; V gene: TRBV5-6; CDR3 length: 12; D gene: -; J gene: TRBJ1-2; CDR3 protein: CASSLEVGGYTF; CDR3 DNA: TGTGCCAGCAGCCTGGAGGTAGGGGGCTACACCTTC
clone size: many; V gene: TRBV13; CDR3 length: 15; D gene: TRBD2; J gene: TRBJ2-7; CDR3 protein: CASSDALAVSYEQYF; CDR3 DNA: TGTGCCAGCAGCGACGCACTAGCGGTATCCTACGAGCAGTACTTC
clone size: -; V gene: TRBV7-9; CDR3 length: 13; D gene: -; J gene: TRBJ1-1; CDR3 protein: CASSLTGRGPAFF; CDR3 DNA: TGTGCCAGCAGCTTAACGGGGCGGGGGCCGGCTTTCTTT
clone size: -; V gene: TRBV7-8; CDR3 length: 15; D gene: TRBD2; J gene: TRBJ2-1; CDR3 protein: CASSLVLAGIDEQFF; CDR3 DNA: TGTGCCAGCAGCTTAGTCCTAGCGGGTATCGATGAGCAGTTCTTC
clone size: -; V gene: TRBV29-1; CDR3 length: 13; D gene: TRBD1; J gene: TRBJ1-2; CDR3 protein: CSVGQGIGYGYTF; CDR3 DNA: TGCAGCGTTGGACAGGGGATTGGCTATGGCTACACCTTC
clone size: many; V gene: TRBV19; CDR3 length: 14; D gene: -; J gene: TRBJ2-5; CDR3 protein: CASSGWDTQETQYF; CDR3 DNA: TGTGCCAGTAGTGGCTGGGACACTCAAGAGACCCAGTACTTC
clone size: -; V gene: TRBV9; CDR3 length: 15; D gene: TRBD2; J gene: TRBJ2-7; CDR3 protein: CASSDRGLAGRPQYF; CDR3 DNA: TGTGCCAGCAGTGACAGGGGACTAGCGGGACGGCCCCAGTACTTC
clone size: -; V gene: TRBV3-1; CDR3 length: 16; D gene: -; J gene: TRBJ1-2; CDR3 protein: CASSLRTGSLNYGYTF; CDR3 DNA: TGTGCCAGCAGCCTCAGAACAGGGTCGTTAAACTATGGCTACACCTTC
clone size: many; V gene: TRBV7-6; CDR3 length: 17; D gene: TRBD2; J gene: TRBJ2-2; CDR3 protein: CASSTPRTSPNTGELFF; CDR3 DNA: TGTGCCAGCAGCACCCCAAGGACTAGCCCGAACACCGGGGAGCTGTTTTTT
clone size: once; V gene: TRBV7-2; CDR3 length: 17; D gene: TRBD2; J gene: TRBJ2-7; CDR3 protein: CASSLALAGGLTYEQYF; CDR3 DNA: TGTGCCAGCAGCTTGGCACTAGCGGGAGGCCTGACCTACGAGCAGTACTTC
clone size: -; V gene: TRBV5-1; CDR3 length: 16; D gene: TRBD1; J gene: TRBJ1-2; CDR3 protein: CASSQGLPTGGYGYTF; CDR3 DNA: TGCGCCAGCAGCCAAGGGCTCCCTACAGGGGGCTATGGCTACACCTTC